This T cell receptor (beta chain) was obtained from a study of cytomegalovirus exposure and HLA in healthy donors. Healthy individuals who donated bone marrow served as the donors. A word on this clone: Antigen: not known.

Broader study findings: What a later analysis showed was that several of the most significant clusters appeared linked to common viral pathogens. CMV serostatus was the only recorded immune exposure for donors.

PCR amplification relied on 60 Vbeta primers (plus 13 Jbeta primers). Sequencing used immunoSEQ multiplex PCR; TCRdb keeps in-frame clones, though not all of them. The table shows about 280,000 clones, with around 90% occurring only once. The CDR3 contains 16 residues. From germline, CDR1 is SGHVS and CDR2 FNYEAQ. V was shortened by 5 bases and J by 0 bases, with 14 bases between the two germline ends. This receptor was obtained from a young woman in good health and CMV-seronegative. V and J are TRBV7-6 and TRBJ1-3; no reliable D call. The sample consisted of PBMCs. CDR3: CASSILGVNSGNTIYF. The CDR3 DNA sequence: TGTGCCAGCAGCATCCTCGGGGTAAACTCTGGAAACACCATATATTTT.